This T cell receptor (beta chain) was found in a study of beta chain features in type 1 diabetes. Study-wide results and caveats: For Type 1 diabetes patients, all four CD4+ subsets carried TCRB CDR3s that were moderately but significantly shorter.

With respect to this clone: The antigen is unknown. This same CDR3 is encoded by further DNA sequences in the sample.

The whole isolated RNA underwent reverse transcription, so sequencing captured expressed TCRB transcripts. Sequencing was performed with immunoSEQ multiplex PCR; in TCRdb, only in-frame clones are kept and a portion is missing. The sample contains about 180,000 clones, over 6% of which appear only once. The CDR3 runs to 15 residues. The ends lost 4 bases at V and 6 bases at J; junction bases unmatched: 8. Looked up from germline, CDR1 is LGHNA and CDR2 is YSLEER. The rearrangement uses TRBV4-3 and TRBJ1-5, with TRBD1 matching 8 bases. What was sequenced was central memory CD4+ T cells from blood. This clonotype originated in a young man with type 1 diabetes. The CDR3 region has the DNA TGCGCCAGCAGCCGAAACGGACAGGGCGGTCAGCCCCAGCATTTT. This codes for CASSRNGQGGQPQHF.